This TCR beta chain originates from a study of CD8 T cells in ankylosing spondylitis. Study-level findings and limits: Some of the motif variants had earlier been found in reactive arthritis patients' fluid and blood. Disease-linked clones bore a CD8+ phenotype and were relatively rare in peripheral blood. Reported data indicate significant enrichment of disease-linked clones within matched ankylosing spondylitis synovial fluid.

As the method for making TCR beta libraries, quantitative 5'-RACE with molecular barcodes was used. TCRdb independently ran MiXCR on the 5' RACE reads; one entry per CDR3 protein. This table has more than 250,000 distinct CDR3 sequences, approximately 10% appearing once. This clonotype came up many times. What it binds is unknown. From germline, CDR1 is MNHEY and CDR2 SMNVEV (reference sequence). This CDR3 has 15 residues. V was trimmed by 7 bases and J by 9 bases, leaving 22 bases between them. Sequenced input: blood, either unsorted or a sorted T cell fraction (not recorded which). The chain uses TRBV27 and TRBJ2-1; the D gene could be TRBD1 or TRBD2 (5 bases each). This TCR came from a female donor with ankylosing spondylitis or in good health (not recorded which). The CDR3 loop reads CASTKKDGGRAEQFF. The DNA for the CDR3 is TGTGCCAGCACCAAAAAAGATGGGGGTCGCGCTGAGCAGTTCTTC.